The rows below give T cell receptor beta chains drawn from one sample of a study of cytotoxic CD8 clonotypes in ibrutinib-treated CLL. The method was immunoSEQ multiplex PCR; TCRdb's version includes in-frame clones alone and lacks a portion of them. The sample shows roughly 300,000 clones, more than 70% of them seen only once. The sample in question was PBMCs, obtained at disease progression, from a patient treated with ibrutinib. Every receptor here comes from a human donor with chronic lymphocytic leukemia. Each CDR3 is given with its conserved first and last residue. The D gene is left open where the match is weak. Size tells how often a clone was seen (once, few, many) or the class of an expanded clone, and some rows leave it out.

abundance | j_gene | d_gene | v_gene | CDR3aa | CDR3nt
few | TRBJ1-6 | TRBD1 | TRBV18 | CASSPSGQGSSPLHF | TGTGCCAGCTCACCATCAGGACAGGGGAGTTCACCCCTCCACTTT
- | TRBJ2-7 | TRBD1 | TRBV29-1 | CSVEVGTGETLYEQYF | TGCAGCGTTGAAGTGGGGACAGGGGAGACCCTCTACGAGCAGTACTTC
- | TRBJ2-4 | - | TRBV5-5 | CASSLGLAKNIQYF | TGTGCCAGCAGCTTGGGCTTAGCCAAAAACATTCAGTACTTC
- | TRBJ2-5 | TRBD1 | TRBV5-1 | CASKRTGVETQYF | TGCGCCAGCAAGAGGACAGGGGTTGAGACCCAGTACTTC
- | TRBJ2-3 | - | TRBV10-3 | CAISPGRTDTQYF | TGTGCCATCAGTCCCGGGCGCACAGATACGCAGTATTTT
- | TRBJ2-2 | TRBD1 | TRBV5-1 | CASSLVGQGITGELFF | TGCGCCAGCAGCTTGGTGGGACAGGGGATAACCGGGGAGCTGTTTTTT
- | TRBJ2-7 | - | TRBV15 | CATSLGRGRNEQYF | TGTGCCACCAGCCTGGGGAGGGGGCGCAACGAGCAGTACTTC
- | TRBJ1-5 | - | TRBV15 | CATSRGGGSQPQHF | TGTGCCACCAGCAGAGGCGGGGGAAGTCAGCCCCAGCATTTT
- | TRBJ1-2 | TRBD1 | TRBV2 | CASSEDRFLYGYTF | TGTGCCAGCAGTGAGGACAGGTTCCTCTATGGCTACACCTTC
- | TRBJ1-1 | TRBD1 | TRBV5-3 | CARSLGQGVRDEAFF | TGTGCCAGAAGCTTGGGACAGGGGGTGAGGGATGAAGCTTTCTTT
- | TRBJ2-4 | - | TRBV28 | CASSFIALAKNIQYF | TGTGCCAGCAGTTTTATCGCACTAGCCAAAAACATTCAGTACTTC
- | TRBJ1-4 | - | TRBV19 | CASSLRYNEKLFF | TGTGCCAGTAGTCTACGGTATAATGAAAAACTGTTTTTT
- | TRBJ2-7 | - | TRBV13 | CASSLRNGIAYEQYF | TGTGCCAGCAGCTTAAGAAACGGGATCGCCTACGAGCAGTACTTC